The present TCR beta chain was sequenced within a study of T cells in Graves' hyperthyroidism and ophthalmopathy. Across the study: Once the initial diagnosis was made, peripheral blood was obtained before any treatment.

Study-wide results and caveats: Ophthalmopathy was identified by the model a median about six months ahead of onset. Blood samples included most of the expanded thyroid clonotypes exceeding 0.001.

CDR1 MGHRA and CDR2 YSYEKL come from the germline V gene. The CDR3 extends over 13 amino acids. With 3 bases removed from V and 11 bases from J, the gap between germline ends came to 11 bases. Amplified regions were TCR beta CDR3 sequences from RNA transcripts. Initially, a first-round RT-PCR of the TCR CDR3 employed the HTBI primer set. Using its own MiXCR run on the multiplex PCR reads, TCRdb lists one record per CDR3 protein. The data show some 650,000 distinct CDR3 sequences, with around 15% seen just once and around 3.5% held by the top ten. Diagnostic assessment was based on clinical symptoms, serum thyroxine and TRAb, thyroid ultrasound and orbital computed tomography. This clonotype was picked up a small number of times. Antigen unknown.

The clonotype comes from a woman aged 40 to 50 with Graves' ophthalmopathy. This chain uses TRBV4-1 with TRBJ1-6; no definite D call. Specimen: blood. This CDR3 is CASSHSGKAPLHF. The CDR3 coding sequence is TGCGCCAGCAGCCACAGCGGAAAAGCACCCCTCCACTTT.